This T cell receptor beta chain was captured by sequencing in a study of blood T cell repertoires in COVID-19. Study as a whole: Spain, Italy and the United States supplied samples that represented acute and convalescent COVID-19. PBMCs, B-cell-depleted T cells, or T cells provided the cDNA or gDNA that made up the material.

Germline-derived CDR1 and CDR2 are SGHTA and FQGNSA. This CDR3 region has 17 residues. V shed 3 bases, J shed 0 bases, and the junction held 8 bases outside the gene matches. In the original processing: Reference gene primer amplification yielded estimated nucleated cell counts. The table came from immunoSEQ multiplex PCR; TCRdb's copy has only in-frame clones and leaves some out. V and J calls and clone size are those listed in that table; D and trimming were worked out from the DNA. The sample has 150,000 to 200,000 clones, less than 90% seen once. This clonotype was obtained from a man in his sixties or seventies with active or convalescent COVID-19. What was sequenced was peripheral blood. The chain is built from TRBV7-2 and TRBJ2-4, with 7 bases matching TRBD1. CDR3 sequence (DNA): TGTGCCAGCAGCTTGGACTGGGACAGATTAGCCAAAAACATTCAGTACTTC. Residues: CASSLDWDRLAKNIQYF.